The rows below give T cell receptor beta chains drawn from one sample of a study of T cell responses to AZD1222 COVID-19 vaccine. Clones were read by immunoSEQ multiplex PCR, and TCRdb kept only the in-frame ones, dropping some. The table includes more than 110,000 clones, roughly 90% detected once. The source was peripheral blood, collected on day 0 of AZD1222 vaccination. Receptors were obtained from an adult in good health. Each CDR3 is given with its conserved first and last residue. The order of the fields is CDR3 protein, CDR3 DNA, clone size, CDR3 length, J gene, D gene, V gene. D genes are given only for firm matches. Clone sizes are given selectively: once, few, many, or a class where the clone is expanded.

CDR3: CASSAPRDPPGPLHF
DNA: TGTGCCAGCAGCGCCCCCCGGGACCCACCAGGACCCCTCCACTTT
size: -
length: 15
J: TRBJ1-6
D: -
V: TRBV9

CDR3: CASSWETGKGEQYF
DNA: TGCGCCAGCAGCTGGGAGACTGGCAAGGGGGAGCAGTACTTC
size: -
length: 14
J: TRBJ2-7
D: -
V: TRBV5-1

CDR3: CASSYRTGGDYGYTF
DNA: TGTGCCAGCAGTTACCGGACAGGGGGCGATTATGGCTACACCTTC
size: -
length: 15
J: TRBJ1-2
D: TRBD1
V: TRBV6-5

CDR3: CASSWTWDTQYF
DNA: TGCGCCAGCAGCTGGACATGGGATACGCAGTATTTT
size: -
length: 12
J: TRBJ2-3
D: -
V: TRBV5-1

CDR3: CASTREVLAGGNEQFF
DNA: TGTGCCAGTACCCGGGAGGTGCTAGCGGGAGGCAATGAGCAGTTCTTC
size: -
length: 16
J: TRBJ2-1
D: TRBD2
V: TRBV19

CDR3: CASSNTGAATEKLFF
DNA: TGTGCCAGCAGCAATACAGGGGCTGCTACTGAAAAACTGTTTTTT
size: -
length: 15
J: TRBJ1-4
D: TRBD1
V: TRBV5-5

CDR3: CTSSPSPLTRNSPLHF
DNA: TGCACCAGCAGCCCTTCACCGCTGACCCGGAATTCACCCCTCCACTTT
size: -
length: 16
J: TRBJ1-6
D: -
V: TRBV1

CDR3: CASSQDGTSGRVQFF
DNA: TGCGCCAGCAGCCAAGATGGGACTAGCGGGAGGGTACAGTTCTTC
size: -
length: 15
J: TRBJ2-1
D: TRBD2
V: TRBV4-3

CDR3: CSVHQDVGTDTQYF
DNA: TGCAGCGTCCACCAAGACGTGGGGACAGATACGCAGTATTTT
size: -
length: 14
J: TRBJ2-3
D: -
V: TRBV29-1

CDR3: CASSLGRDGQPQHF
DNA: TGTGCCAGCAGCTTAGGAAGGGATGGTCAGCCCCAGCATTTT
size: once
length: 14
J: TRBJ1-5
D: -
V: TRBV7-9

CDR3: CASSYRAGTFYNEQFF
DNA: TGTGCCAGCAGTTACCGGGCGGGAACGTTCTACAATGAGCAGTTCTTC
size: -
length: 16
J: TRBJ2-1
D: -
V: TRBV6-5

CDR3: CASSLTGGLYGRDTQYF
DNA: TGTGCCAGCAGTCTAACCGGGGGCCTATATGGAAGAGATACGCAGTATTTT
size: -
length: 17
J: TRBJ2-3
D: -
V: TRBV6-6

CDR3: CASSQDPLAPGGRTEAFF
DNA: TGTGCCAGCAGCCAAGATCCTTTGGCCCCAGGGGGTAGGACTGAAGCTTTCTTT
size: -
length: 18
J: TRBJ1-1
D: TRBD1
V: TRBV4-2

CDR3: CASSEQPRVSYEQYF
DNA: TGTGCCAGCAGCGAACAACCTCGGGTCTCCTACGAGCAGTACTTC
size: -
length: 15
J: TRBJ2-7
D: -
V: TRBV14

CDR3: CAWSGMVSGTQFF
DNA: TGTGCCTGGAGTGGGATGGTTAGCGGGACCCAGTTCTTC
size: -
length: 13
J: TRBJ2-1
D: TRBD2
V: TRBV30

CDR3: CASTRDRAGYTF
DNA: TGTGCCAGTACTAGGGACAGGGCTGGCTACACCTTC
size: once
length: 12
J: TRBJ1-2
D: TRBD1
V: TRBV19

CDR3: CASSPYRSKGGYTF
DNA: TGTGCCAGCAGCCCCTACAGGAGCAAGGGGGGCTACACCTTC
size: -
length: 14
J: TRBJ1-2
D: -
V: TRBV7-8

CDR3: CASSQLGTEAFF
DNA: TGTGCCAGCAGCCAATTGGGCACTGAAGCTTTCTTT
size: -
length: 12
J: TRBJ1-1
D: -
V: TRBV4-2

CDR3: CASSGRGASEAFF
DNA: TGTGCCAGCAGTGGGCGGGGCGCATCTGAAGCTTTCTTT
size: -
length: 13
J: TRBJ1-1
D: -
V: TRBV25-1

CDR3: CASSQAQDFGYTF
DNA: TGTGCCAGCAGCCAGGCCCAGGACTTTGGCTACACCTTC
size: -
length: 13
J: TRBJ1-2
D: -
V: TRBV3-1/TRBV3-2

CDR3: CASSLRRGVGTDTQYF
DNA: TGTGCCAGCAGCCTCCGGAGGGGTGTAGGCACAGATACGCAGTATTTT
size: once
length: 16
J: TRBJ2-3
D: -
V: TRBV7-2

CDR3: CSAPTVANYGYTF
DNA: TGCAGCGCCCCGACGGTAGCTAACTATGGCTACACCTTC
size: -
length: 13
J: TRBJ1-2
D: -
V: TRBV29-1

CDR3: CASRLRRDSHNEQFF
DNA: TGTGCCAGCAGGTTACGCCGGGACTCCCACAATGAGCAGTTCTTC
size: -
length: 15
J: TRBJ2-1
D: -
V: TRBV6-5

CDR3: CASSPRGDRGENQHF
DNA: TGTGCCAGCAGCCCGAGAGGGGACAGGGGTGAGAATCAGCATTTT
size: once
length: 15
J: TRBJ1-5
D: TRBD1
V: TRBV7-9

CDR3: CASSQEGGYSNQPQHF
DNA: TGCGCCAGCAGCCAAGAAGGCGGGTATAGCAATCAGCCCCAGCATTTT
size: -
length: 16
J: TRBJ1-5
D: -
V: TRBV4-1

CDR3: CASSLDSLMFSYTF
DNA: TGTGCCAGCTCACTAGACAGCCTGATGTTTAGCTACACCTTC
size: -
length: 14
J: TRBJ1-2
D: -
V: TRBV18

CDR3: CASSLVAIGGDTQYF
DNA: TGTGCCAGCAGCTTAGTAGCCATTGGGGGCGATACGCAGTATTTT
size: -
length: 15
J: TRBJ2-3
D: -
V: TRBV7-2

CDR3: CASSVLGGGNSPLHF
DNA: TGTGCCAGCAGCGTTCTCGGGGGAGGAAATTCACCCCTCCACTTT
size: -
length: 15
J: TRBJ1-6
D: -
V: TRBV27

CDR3: CASSPGQGINTEAFF
DNA: TGTGCCAGCAGTCCAGGACAGGGGATAAACACTGAAGCTTTCTTT
size: once
length: 15
J: TRBJ1-1
D: TRBD1
V: TRBV27

CDR3: CASSLSGRFNEQFF
DNA: TGTGCCAGCAGCCTTAGCGGGAGGTTCAATGAGCAGTTCTTC
size: -
length: 14
J: TRBJ2-1
D: TRBD2
V: TRBV3-1/TRBV3-2

CDR3: CASSIRGTGDDQPQHF
DNA: TGTGCCAGTAGTATTCGGGGGACAGGGGACGATCAGCCCCAGCATTTT
size: -
length: 16
J: TRBJ1-5
D: TRBD1
V: TRBV19

CDR3: CSVEPTGSAEQYF
DNA: TGCAGCGTTGAACCCACAGGGTCCGCCGAGCAGTACTTC
size: -
length: 13
J: TRBJ2-7
D: -
V: TRBV29-1

CDR3: CASSATGKVYEQYF
DNA: TGTGCCAGCAGCGCGACTGGGAAAGTATACGAGCAGTACTTC
size: -
length: 14
J: TRBJ2-7
D: -
V: TRBV11-2

CDR3: CASSLGSSDLSGANVLTF
DNA: TGCGCCAGCAGCTTGGGGAGTAGCGACCTCTCTGGGGCCAACGTCCTGACTTTC
size: once
length: 18
J: TRBJ2-6
D: -
V: TRBV5-1

CDR3: CASSPDRKDTGYGYTF
DNA: TGTGCCAGCAGCCCGGACAGGAAAGACACAGGCTATGGCTACACCTTC
size: -
length: 16
J: TRBJ1-2
D: TRBD1
V: TRBV5-8

CDR3: CASSLGGNKNIQYF
DNA: TGCGCCAGCAGCTTGGGGGGGAATAAAAACATTCAGTACTTC
size: -
length: 14
J: TRBJ2-4
D: -
V: TRBV5-1

CDR3: CASSEPRQGAIYGYTF
DNA: TGTGCCAGCAGTGAACCGAGGCAGGGGGCAATCTATGGCTACACCTTC
size: once
length: 16
J: TRBJ1-2
D: TRBD1
V: TRBV2

CDR3: CASIRVFENSLNTEAFF
DNA: TGTGCTTCCATCAGGGTCTTCGAGAACAGTTTGAACACTGAAGCTTTCTTT
size: few
length: 17
J: TRBJ1-1
D: -
V: TRBV10-3

CDR3: CASSDAGGRDTEAFF
DNA: TGTGCCAGCAGTGATGCGGGGGGGAGAGACACTGAAGCTTTCTTT
size: -
length: 15
J: TRBJ1-1
D: -
V: TRBV25-1

CDR3: CASSIGGVLAGAYNEQFF
DNA: TGTGCCAGTAGTATAGGGGGGGTACTAGCGGGAGCTTACAATGAGCAGTTCTTC
size: -
length: 18
J: TRBJ2-1
D: TRBD2
V: TRBV19

CDR3: CASSRFRGQGNQPQHF
DNA: TGTGCCAGCAGTCGGTTCCGGGGGCAGGGGAATCAGCCCCAGCATTTT
size: -
length: 16
J: TRBJ1-5
D: -
V: TRBV2

CDR3: CASRAGTSGGPDTQYF
DNA: TGTGCCAGCAGGGCCGGGACTAGCGGAGGGCCAGATACGCAGTATTTT
size: -
length: 16
J: TRBJ2-3
D: TRBD2
V: TRBV7-3

CDR3: CASSLAVGSYNEQFF
DNA: TGTGCCAGCAGCTTAGCCGTGGGTTCCTACAATGAGCAGTTCTTC
size: -
length: 15
J: TRBJ2-1
D: -
V: TRBV7-2

CDR3: CAWSGQSGYTF
DNA: TGTGCCTGGAGTGGACAGAGTGGCTACACCTTC
size: -
length: 11
J: TRBJ1-2
D: -
V: TRBV30

CDR3: CSARQGLSYTF
DNA: TGCAGTGCCAGACAGGGTCTAAGCTACACCTTC
size: -
length: 11
J: TRBJ1-2
D: TRBD1
V: TRBV20-1

CDR3: CASSGDRAGYEQYF
DNA: TGTGCCAGCAGTGGGGACAGGGCGGGCTACGAGCAGTACTTC
size: -
length: 14
J: TRBJ2-7
D: TRBD1
V: TRBV2

CDR3: CASSAAGGSYEQYF
DNA: TGTGCCAGCAGCGCCGCTGGCGGCTCCTACGAGCAGTACTTC
size: -
length: 14
J: TRBJ2-7
D: -
V: TRBV13

CDR3: CASSLGTHSYTF
DNA: TGTGCCAGCAGTTTAGGCACTCATAGCTACACCTTC
size: -
length: 12
J: TRBJ1-2
D: -
V: TRBV2

CDR3: CASSQESTGKSPLHF
DNA: TGTGCCAGCAGCCAAGAGAGTACAGGGAAATCACCCCTCCACTTT
size: -
length: 15
J: TRBJ1-6
D: -
V: TRBV3-1/TRBV3-2

CDR3: CASSGSYEQYF
DNA: TGCGCCAGCAGCGGATCCTACGAGCAGTACTTC
size: once
length: 11
J: TRBJ2-7
D: -
V: TRBV5-1

CDR3: CASSYLRSSPLHF
DNA: TGTGCCAGCAGTTACCTACGGAGTTCACCCCTCCACTTT
size: -
length: 13
J: TRBJ1-6
D: -
V: TRBV6-5

CDR3: CASSQVQETQYF
DNA: TGTGCCAGCAGCCAAGTTCAGGAGACCCAGTACTTC
size: -
length: 12
J: TRBJ2-5
D: -
V: TRBV3-1/TRBV3-2